The 10 T cell receptor beta chains reported below all come from one sample, sequenced in a study of cytomegalovirus exposure and HLA in healthy donors. PCR amplification relied on 60 Vbeta primers (plus 13 Jbeta primers). Sequenced by immunoSEQ multiplex PCR; TCRdb stores in-frame clones only, minus some. The data hold about 150,000 clones, with almost 85% observed a single time. Material for sequencing was PBMCs. Receptors originate from a boy between 2 and 15 years old in good health and CMV-seronegative.

CDR3 nucleotide sequence: TGTGCAAGTCGCTCCTCCAGGGAGGGGCATACCGGGGAGCTGTTTTTT. This codes for CASRSSREGHTGELFF. V gene TRBV12-2 combines with J gene TRBJ2-2; the D call in the table, TRBD2, was not verified against the DNA. TRBV12-2 is a pseudogene. The CDR3 loop spans 16 amino acids.

The chain recombines TRBV18 with TRBJ2-7; no clear D. Deletions cut 6 bases from V and 3 bases from J, with 9 bases between. The CDR3 runs 12 residues. The germline V gene has CDR1 KGHSH and CDR2 LQKENI. The DNA of the CDR3 is TGTGCCAGCTCTAGAGACAACTACGAGCAGTACTTC. It encodes CASSRDNYEQYF.

In DNA form, the CDR3 reads TGTGCCAGCAGCATACCGGGACTAGCGGGAGTCCCCTACGAGCAGTACTTC. Translating it yields CASSIPGLAGVPYEQYF. The J gene is TRBJ2-7, the V gene TRBV5-4; TRBD2 agrees at 14 bases. V lost 4 bases, J lost 2 bases, and 8 bases stayed unmatched. CDR3 size: 17 residues. Germline lookup yields CDR1 SGHNT and CDR2 YYREEE (reference sequence).

The chain joins TRBV4-2 to TRBJ1-2, with D uncertain. Germline V gene data show CDR1 as LGHNA and CDR2 as YNFKEQ. This CDR3 region has 18 residues. Trimming shortened V by 0 bases and J by 4 bases, and 21 bases separated the two germline ends. The CDR3 is CASSQDHMTPQRSYGYTF. The CDR3 coding sequence is TGTGCCAGCAGCCAAGATCATATGACCCCCCAGAGGAGCTATGGCTACACCTTC.

The chain carries TRBV2 and TRBJ2-1, with 8 bases aligning to TRBD2. Germline V gene data show CDR1 as SNHLY and CDR2 as FYNNEI. V was clipped by 7 bases and J by 9 bases; unmatched bases: 8. The CDR3 contains 13 residues. As DNA, the CDR3 is TGTGCCAGCATCCCCGGACTAGCTAGTGAGCAGTTCTTC. It is translated as CASIPGLASEQFF.

The chain recombines TRBV5-1 with TRBJ1-1; D unresolved. Between the trimmed V and J ends, which lost 4 bases and 4 bases, there was a span of 11 bases. The germline gives CDR1 SGHRS, CDR2 YFSETQ. This CDR3 comprises 13 residues. CDR3 in DNA: TGCGCCAGCAGCCCTCCGGGTACCACTGAAGCTTTCTTT. Its protein is CASSPPGTTEAFF.

The gene calls are TRBV5-1 and TRBJ2-5, with TRBD2 matching 7 bases. This CDR3 comprises 17 residues. The germline V gene encodes CDR1 SGHRS and CDR2 YFSETQ. J was trimmed by 7 bases and V by 2 bases; bases with no gene match: 17. The CDR3, as DNA: TGCGCCAGCAGCTTCCATGGGCAGCGGGGCCTCGATCCGACCCAGTACTTC. Protein product: CASSFHGQRGLDPTQYF.

This CDR3 is CASSVGLTKGEQFF. DNA of the CDR3: TGTGCCAGCAGTGTGGGACTGACCAAGGGTGAGCAGTTCTTC. The chain is built from TRBV2 and TRBJ2-1; weak D call: TRBD2 (6 bases). Trimming removed 4 bases at V and 9 bases at J, with 16 bases between. This CDR3 comprises 14 residues. Germline assignment: CDR1 SNHLY and CDR2 FYNNEI. Supplemented by reference TRBV2 and TRBJ2-1, the full variable domain reads EPEVTQTPSHQVTQMGQEVILRCVPISNHLYFYWYRQILGQKVEFLVSFYNNEISEKSEIFDDQFSVERPDGSNFTLKIRSTKLEDSAMYFCASSVGLTKGEQFFGPGTRLTVL.

The chain is built from TRBV9 and TRBJ1-5; D call uncertain. The CDR3 spans 14 residues. Germline V CDR1 and CDR2: SGDLS, YYNGEE. V lost 2 bases to trimming and J lost 1 base, with 7 bases between them. The CDR3 loop reads CASSVGGSNQPQHF. CDR3 coding DNA: TGTGCCAGCAGCGTGGGAGGGAGCAATCAGCCCCAGCATTTT.

The gene calls are TRBV18 and TRBJ2-7; D unclear. The CDR3 is 14 amino acids. CDR1 KGHSH and CDR2 LQKENI come from the germline V gene. Trimming cost V 1 base and J 3 bases, with 10 bases left between them. CDR3 protein: CASSPLARSYEQYF. DNA for the CDR3: TGTGCCAGCTCACCACTGGCTAGAAGCTACGAGCAGTACTTC.